This T cell receptor (beta chain) is drawn from a study of blood T cell repertoires in COVID-19. About the study: From T cells, B-cell-depleted T cells, or PBMCs came the material, which was cDNA or gDNA.

The CDR3 contains 16 residues. CDR1 is KGHSH, CDR2 LQKENI, per germline. Trimming removed 3 bases from V and 2 bases from J; junction bases left unmatched: 8. Source study methods: Amplification from reference gene primers served as the basis for estimated nucleated cell counts. Here immunoSEQ multiplex PCR was the method, and the copy in TCRdb shows in-frame clones only, minus some. V and J calls and clone size are those listed in that table; D and trimming were worked out from the DNA. Of tens of thousands of clones listed, about 92% are singletons. The sample consisted of peripheral blood. This TCR was recovered from a man aged 65-85 years with active COVID-19. The V call is TRBV18, the J call TRBJ2-7; TRBD1 matches 9 bases. The CDR3 is CASSPDRGGRAYEQYF. The CDR3 coding sequence is TGTGCCAGCTCACCGGACAGGGGAGGAAGAGCCTACGAGCAGTACTTC.